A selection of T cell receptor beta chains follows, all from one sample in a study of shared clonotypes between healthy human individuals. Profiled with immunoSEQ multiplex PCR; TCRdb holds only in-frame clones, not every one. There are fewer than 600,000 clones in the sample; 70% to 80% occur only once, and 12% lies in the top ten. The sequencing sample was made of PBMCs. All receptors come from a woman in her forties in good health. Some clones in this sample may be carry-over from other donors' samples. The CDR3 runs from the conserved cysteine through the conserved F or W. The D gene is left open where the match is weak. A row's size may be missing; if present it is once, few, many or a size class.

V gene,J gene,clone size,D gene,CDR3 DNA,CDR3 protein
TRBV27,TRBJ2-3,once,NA,TGTGCCAGCAGTTTATGGGACAACACAGATACGCAGTATTTT,CASSLWDNTDTQYF
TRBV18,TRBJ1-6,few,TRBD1,TGTGCCAGCTCTGTACAGGGGTATGATTCACCCCTCCACTTT,CASSVQGYDSPLHF
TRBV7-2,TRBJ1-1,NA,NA,TGTGCCAGCAGCTTCTGGGGAGGGCGGAACACTGAAGCTTTCTTT,CASSFWGGRNTEAFF
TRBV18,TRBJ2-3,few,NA,TGTGCCAGCTCACCACCGGGGTCAGATACGCAGTATTTT,CASSPPGSDTQYF
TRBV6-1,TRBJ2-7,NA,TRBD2,TGTGCCAGCAATGAATCCGCGGGAGAAGCTTGGGAGCAGTACTTC,CASNESAGEAWEQYF
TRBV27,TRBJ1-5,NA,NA,TGTGCCAGCAGTTACTCGGGACAACACAATCAGCCCCAGCATTTT,CASSYSGQHNQPQHF
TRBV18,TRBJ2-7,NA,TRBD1,TGTGCCAGCTCACCGGGACAGGGGGTCGGGTACGAGCAGTACTTC,CASSPGQGVGYEQYF
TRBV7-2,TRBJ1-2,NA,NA,TGTGCCAGCAGCTTGTGGGACGGCAACTATGGCTACACCTTC,CASSLWDGNYGYTF
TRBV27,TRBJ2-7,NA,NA,TGTGCCAGCAGAACAGCGGCAGACTACGAGCAGTACTTC,CASRTAADYEQYF
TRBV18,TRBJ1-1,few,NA,TGTGCCAGCTCACCACGGCCCGGAAACACTGAAGCTTTCTTT,CASSPRPGNTEAFF
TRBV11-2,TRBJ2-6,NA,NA,TGTGCCAGCAGCTTGTCGTCGTTGGCTGCTGGGGCCAACGTCCTGACTTTC,CASSLSSLAAGANVLTF
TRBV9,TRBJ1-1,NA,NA,TGTGCCAGCAGCGTTGCCCAGGGTCGGAACACTGAAGCTTTCTTT,CASSVAQGRNTEAFF
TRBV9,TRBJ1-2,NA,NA,TGTGCCAGCAGCGTAGGTACAGGGACCTTCGGTGGCTACACCTTC,CASSVGTGTFGGYTF
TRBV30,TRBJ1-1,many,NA,TGTGCCTGGAGTGTACCCGCCCAACCTGAAGCTTTCTTT,CAWSVPAQPEAFF
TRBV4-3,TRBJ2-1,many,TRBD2,TGCGCCAGCAGCCGAGATAGCGGGGGCTACAATGAGCAGTTCTTC,CASSRDSGGYNEQFF
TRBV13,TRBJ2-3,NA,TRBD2,TGTGCCAGCGCAACCGGACTAGCGGCAGATACGCAGTATTTT,CASATGLAADTQYF
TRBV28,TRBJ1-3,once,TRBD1,TGTGCCAGCAGCTTAACAGGGGCGGGATTCTCTGGAAACACCATATATTTT,CASSLTGAGFSGNTIYF
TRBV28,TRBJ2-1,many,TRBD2,TGTGCCAGCAAGGCCGGGACTAGCGGGAACAATGAGCAGTTCTTC,CASKAGTSGNNEQFF
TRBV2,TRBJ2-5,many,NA,TGTGCCAGCAGTCGGGAGTCTGAAGAGACCCAGTACTTC,CASSRESEETQYF
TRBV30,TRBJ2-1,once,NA,TGTGCCTGGAGCGGGGCGCCTGGTGAGCAGTTCTTC,CAWSGAPGEQFF
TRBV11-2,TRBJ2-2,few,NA,TGTGCCAGCAGCTTGAGGTTCACCGGGGAGCTGTTTTTT,CASSLRFTGELFF
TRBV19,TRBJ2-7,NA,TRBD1,TGTGCCAGTGGGTCACAGGGGGCAGTGTACGAGCAGTACTTC,CASGSQGAVYEQYF
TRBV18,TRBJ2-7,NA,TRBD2,TGTGCCAGCTCACCTGGGACTAGCGGCGAGCAGTACTTC,CASSPGTSGEQYF
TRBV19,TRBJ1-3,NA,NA,TGTGCCAGTAGTATCGGGGGCTCTGGAAACACCATATATTTT,CASSIGGSGNTIYF